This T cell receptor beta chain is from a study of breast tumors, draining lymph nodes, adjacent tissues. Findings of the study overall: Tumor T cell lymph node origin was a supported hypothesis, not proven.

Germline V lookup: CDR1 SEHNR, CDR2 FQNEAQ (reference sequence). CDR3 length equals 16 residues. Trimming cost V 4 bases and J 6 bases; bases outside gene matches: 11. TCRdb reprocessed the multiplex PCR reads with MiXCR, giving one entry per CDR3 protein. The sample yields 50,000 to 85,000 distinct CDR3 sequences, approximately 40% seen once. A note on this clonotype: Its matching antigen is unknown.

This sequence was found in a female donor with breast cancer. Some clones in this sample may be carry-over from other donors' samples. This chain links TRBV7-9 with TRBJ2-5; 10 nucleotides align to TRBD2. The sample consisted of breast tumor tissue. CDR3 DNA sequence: TGTGCCAGCAGCTCGGGTCTAGCGGGAGAGTCGAAGACCCAGTACTTC. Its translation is CASSSGLAGESKTQYF.